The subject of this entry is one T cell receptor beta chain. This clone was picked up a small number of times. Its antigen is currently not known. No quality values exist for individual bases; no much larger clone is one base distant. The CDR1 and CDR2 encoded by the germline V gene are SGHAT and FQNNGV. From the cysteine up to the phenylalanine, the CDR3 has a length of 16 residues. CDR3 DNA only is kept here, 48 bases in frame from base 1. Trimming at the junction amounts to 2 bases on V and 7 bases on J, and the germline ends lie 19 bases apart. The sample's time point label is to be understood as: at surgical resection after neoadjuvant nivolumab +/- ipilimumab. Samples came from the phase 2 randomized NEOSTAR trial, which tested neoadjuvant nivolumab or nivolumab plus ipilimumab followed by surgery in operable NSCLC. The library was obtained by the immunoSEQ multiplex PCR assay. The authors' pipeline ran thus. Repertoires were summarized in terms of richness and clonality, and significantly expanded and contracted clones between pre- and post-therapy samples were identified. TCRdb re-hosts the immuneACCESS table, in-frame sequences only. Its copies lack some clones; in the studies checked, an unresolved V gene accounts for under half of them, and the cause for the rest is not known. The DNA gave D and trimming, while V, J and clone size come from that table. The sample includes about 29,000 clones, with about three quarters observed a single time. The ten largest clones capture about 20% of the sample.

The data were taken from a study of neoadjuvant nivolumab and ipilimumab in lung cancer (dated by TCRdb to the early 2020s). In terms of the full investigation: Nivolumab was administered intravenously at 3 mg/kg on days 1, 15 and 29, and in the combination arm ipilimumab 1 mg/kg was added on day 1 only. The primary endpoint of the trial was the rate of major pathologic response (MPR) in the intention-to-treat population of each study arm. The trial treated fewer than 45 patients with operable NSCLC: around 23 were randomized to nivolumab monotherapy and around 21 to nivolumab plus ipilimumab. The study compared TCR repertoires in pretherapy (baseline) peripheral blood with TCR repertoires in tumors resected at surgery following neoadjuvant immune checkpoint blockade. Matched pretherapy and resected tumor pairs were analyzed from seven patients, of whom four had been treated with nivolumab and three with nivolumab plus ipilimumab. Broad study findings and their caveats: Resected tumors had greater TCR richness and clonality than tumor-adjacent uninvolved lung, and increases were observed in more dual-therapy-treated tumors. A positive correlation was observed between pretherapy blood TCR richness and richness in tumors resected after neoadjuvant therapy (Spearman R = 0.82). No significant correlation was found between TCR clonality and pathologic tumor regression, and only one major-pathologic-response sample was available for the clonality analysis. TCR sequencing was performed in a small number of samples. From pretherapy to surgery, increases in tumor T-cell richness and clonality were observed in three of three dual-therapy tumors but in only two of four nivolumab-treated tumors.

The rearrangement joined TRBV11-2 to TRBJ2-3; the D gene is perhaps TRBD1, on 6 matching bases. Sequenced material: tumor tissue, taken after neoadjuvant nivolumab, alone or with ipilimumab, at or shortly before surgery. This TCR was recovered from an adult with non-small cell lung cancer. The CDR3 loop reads CASSLNLGASLNTQYF. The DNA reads TGTGCCAGCAGCTTAAACCTGGGGGCGAGTTTGAATACGCAGTATTTT. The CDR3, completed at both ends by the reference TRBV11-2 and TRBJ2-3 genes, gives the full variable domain EAGVAQSPRYKIIEKRQSVAFWCNPISGHATLYWYQQILGQGPKLLIQFQNNGVVDDSQLPKDRFSAERLKGVDSTLKIQPAKLEDSAVYLCASSLNLGASLNTQYFGPGTRLTVL.